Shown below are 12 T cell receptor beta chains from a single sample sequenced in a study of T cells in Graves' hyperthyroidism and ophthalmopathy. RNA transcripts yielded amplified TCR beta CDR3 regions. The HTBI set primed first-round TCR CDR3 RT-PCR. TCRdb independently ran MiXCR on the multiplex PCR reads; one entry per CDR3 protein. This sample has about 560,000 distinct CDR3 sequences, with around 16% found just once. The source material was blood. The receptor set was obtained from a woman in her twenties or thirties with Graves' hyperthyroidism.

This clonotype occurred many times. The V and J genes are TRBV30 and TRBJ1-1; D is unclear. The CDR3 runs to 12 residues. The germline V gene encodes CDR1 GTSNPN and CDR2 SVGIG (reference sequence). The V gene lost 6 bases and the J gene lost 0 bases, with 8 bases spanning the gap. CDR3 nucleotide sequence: TGTGCCTGCTCTGACCTGAACACTGAAGCTTTCTTT. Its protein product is CACSDLNTEAFF.

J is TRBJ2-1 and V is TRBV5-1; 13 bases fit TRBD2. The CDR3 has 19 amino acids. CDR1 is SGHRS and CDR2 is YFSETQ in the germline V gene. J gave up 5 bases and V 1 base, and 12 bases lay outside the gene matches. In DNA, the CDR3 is TGCGCCAGCAGCTTGCGGGCTAAACTAGCGGGAGGGTTCCACAATGAGCAGTTCTTC. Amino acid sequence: CASSLRAKLAGGFHNEQFF.

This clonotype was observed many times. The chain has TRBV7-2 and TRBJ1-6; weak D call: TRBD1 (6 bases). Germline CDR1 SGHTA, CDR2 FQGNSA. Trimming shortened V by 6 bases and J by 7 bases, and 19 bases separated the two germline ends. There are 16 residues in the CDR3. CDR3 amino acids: CASRPLGGIQNSPLHF. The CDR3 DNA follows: TGTGCCAGCAGACCACTAGGGGGGATCCAAAATTCACCCCTCCACTTT.

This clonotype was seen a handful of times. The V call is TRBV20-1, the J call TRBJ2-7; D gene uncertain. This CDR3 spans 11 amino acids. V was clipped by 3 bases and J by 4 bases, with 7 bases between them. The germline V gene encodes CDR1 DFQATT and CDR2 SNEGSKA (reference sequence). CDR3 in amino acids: CSASLEYEQYF. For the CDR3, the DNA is TGCAGTGCTAGTCTGGAGTACGAGCAGTACTTC.

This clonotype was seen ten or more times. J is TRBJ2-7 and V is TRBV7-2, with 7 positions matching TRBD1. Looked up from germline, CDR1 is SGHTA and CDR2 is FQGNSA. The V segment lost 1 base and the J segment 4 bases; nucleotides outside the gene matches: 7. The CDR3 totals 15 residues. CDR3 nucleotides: TGTGCCAGCAGCTTAGTAGGGACAGATAAATACGAGCAGTACTTC. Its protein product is CASSLVGTDKYEQYF. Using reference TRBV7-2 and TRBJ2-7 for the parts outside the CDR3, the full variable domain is GAGVSQSPSNKVTEKGKDVELRCDPISGHTALYWYRQSLGQGLEFLIYFQGNSAPDKSGLPSDRFSAERTGGSVSTLTIQRTQQEDSAVYLCASSLVGTDKYEQYFGPGTRLTVT.

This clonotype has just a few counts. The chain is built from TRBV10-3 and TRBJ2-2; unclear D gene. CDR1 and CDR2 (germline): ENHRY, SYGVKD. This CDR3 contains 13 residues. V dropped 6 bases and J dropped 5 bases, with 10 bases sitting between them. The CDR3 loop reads CAIRERETGELFF. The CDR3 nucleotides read TGTGCCATCAGGGAAAGAGAGACCGGGGAGCTGTTTTTT.

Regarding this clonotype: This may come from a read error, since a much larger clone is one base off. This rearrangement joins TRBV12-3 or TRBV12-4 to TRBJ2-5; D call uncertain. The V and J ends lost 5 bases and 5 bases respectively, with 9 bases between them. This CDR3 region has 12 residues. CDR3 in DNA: TGTGCCAGCAGTCGGCCCCGGGAGACCCAGTACTTC. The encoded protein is CASSRPRETQYF.

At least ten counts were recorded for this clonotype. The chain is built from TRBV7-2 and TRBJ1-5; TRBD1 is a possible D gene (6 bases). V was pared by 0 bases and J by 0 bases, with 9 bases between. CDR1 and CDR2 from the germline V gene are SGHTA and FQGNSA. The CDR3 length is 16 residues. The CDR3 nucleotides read TGTGCCAGCAGCTTAGCTATACAGGGTAGCAATCAGCCCCAGCATTTT. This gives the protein CASSLAIQGSNQPQHF.

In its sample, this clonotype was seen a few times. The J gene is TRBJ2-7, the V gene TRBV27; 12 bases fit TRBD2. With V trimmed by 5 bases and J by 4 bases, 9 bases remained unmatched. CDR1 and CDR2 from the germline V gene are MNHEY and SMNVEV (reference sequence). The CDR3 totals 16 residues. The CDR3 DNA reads TGTGCCAGCAGTGCGATAAGACTAGCGGGAGCGTACGAGCAGTACTTC. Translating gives CASSAIRLAGAYEQYF.

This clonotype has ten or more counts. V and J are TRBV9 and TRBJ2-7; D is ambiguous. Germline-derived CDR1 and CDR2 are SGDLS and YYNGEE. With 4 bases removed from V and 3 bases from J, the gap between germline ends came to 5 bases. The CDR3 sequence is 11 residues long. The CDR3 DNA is TGTGCCAGCAGCATCAACTACGAGCAGTACTTC. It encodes CASSINYEQYF.

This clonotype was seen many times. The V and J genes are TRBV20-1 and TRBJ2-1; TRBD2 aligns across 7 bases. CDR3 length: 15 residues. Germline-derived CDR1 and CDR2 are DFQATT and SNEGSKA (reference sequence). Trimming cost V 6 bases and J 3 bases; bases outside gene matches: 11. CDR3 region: CSAPTEAGDYNEQFF. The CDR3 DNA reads TGCAGTGCCCCGACTGAGGCGGGAGACTACAATGAGCAGTTCTTC.

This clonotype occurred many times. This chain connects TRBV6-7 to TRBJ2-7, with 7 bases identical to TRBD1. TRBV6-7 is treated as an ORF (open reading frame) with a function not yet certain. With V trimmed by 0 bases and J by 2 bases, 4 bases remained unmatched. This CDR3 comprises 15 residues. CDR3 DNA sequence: TGTGCCAGCAGTTACTCGACAGGGCGGGCCTACGAGCAGTACTTC. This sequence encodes CASSYSTGRAYEQYF.